In its sample, the clone carrying this T cell receptor beta chain was seen once. Antigen unknown. The junction differs from germline at one of its ends, possibly a read error. Naive CD8 T cells were sorted as CD8+CD4-CCR7+CD45RA+. The data originate from a study of molecular identifiers for immune sequencing clone quantification. On the study more broadly: Across replicate runs, RNA obtained from around 18,000 or 91,000 naive CD8 cells was divided into five, with four undergoing sequencing. Study observations and caveats: In naive cells, under 1% of molecules belonged to clones above 20 RNA copies, against over 98% in effector cells.

In preparing bulk TCR libraries, previously described methods and listed TCR primers were used. TCRdb reprocessed the PCR reads with MiXCR, giving one entry per CDR3 protein. This table holds about 640,000 distinct CDR3 sequences, about 20% found once. Per the germline V gene, CDR1 is ENHRY and CDR2 is SYGVKD. CDR3 size: 15 residues. The rearrangement links TRBV10-3 to TRBJ2-2; D possibly matches TRBD1 or TRBD2 (5 bases each). This TCR derives from a human donor in good health. Some libraries in this study had Jurkat cell RNA spiked in. The sample was naive CD8+ T cells from blood, with Jurkat cell RNA spiked in. Subset reported: FACS-sorted CD8+CD4-CCR7+CD45RA+ naive T cells. The CDR3 is CAISERDEVTGDLFF. Here the CDR3 DNA reads TGTGCCATCAGTGAAAGGGACGAGGTGACCGGGGATCTGTTTTTT.